Detailed here is one T cell receptor beta chain. Its specificity is not known. V shed 3 bases, J shed 4 bases, and the junction held 6 bases outside the gene matches. CDR3 length: 15 amino acids. Germline lookup yields CDR1 MDHEN and CDR2 SYDVKM. This record comes from a study of shared clonotypes between healthy human individuals. Study summary: Two women and a few men aged 18 to 49 served as donors. Per donor, CD8 memory used one plate, CD8 naive used two, CD4 memory used three and CD4 naive used three.

TCRdb keeps only in-frame clones here, not all; method: immunoSEQ multiplex PCR. Here the sample spans 110,000 or so clones, approximately 70% being singletons. Among the donors, all were Caucasian adults who lived in Nashville, Tennessee. Study conclusions and caveats: Rarefaction gave evidence that sorted-subset sequencing remained incomplete despite large depth.

The V gene is TRBV28, the J gene TRBJ2-5; 9 nucleotides align to TRBD2. The TCR originated in a woman between 25 and 40 years old in good health. The specimen sequenced was memory CD8+ T cells sorted from blood. As for subset: CD45RO+ cells pooled with CCR7-negative TemRA cells. CDR3 sequence reads: CASSFLSGRPETQYF. CDR3 nucleotide sequence: TGTGCCAGCAGTTTTTTAAGCGGGAGGCCAGAGACCCAGTACTTC.